This paragraph reports one T cell receptor beta chain. One end of the junction does not line up with germline, which may come from a read error. The sample is drawn from a study of breast tumors, draining lymph nodes, adjacent tissues. Axillary draining lymph nodes of breast cancer patients supplied the node samples. The germline gives CDR1 DFQATT, CDR2 SNEGSKA (reference sequence). The CDR3 is made up of 13 amino acids. TCRdb independently ran MiXCR on the multiplex PCR reads; one entry per CDR3 protein. The sample lists 85,000 to 130,000 distinct CDR3 sequences, less than 40% occurring once. The chain employs TRBV20-1 and TRBJ1-6, with D possibly TRBD1 on 5 matching bases. This receptor was taken from a female donor with breast cancer. Some clones in this sample may be carry-over from other donors' samples. Input material: axillary lymph node tissue. This chain's CDR3 is CSARDLGDSPLYF. Here the CDR3 DNA reads TGCAGTGCCAGAGATCTGGGGGATTCACCCCTCTACTTT.